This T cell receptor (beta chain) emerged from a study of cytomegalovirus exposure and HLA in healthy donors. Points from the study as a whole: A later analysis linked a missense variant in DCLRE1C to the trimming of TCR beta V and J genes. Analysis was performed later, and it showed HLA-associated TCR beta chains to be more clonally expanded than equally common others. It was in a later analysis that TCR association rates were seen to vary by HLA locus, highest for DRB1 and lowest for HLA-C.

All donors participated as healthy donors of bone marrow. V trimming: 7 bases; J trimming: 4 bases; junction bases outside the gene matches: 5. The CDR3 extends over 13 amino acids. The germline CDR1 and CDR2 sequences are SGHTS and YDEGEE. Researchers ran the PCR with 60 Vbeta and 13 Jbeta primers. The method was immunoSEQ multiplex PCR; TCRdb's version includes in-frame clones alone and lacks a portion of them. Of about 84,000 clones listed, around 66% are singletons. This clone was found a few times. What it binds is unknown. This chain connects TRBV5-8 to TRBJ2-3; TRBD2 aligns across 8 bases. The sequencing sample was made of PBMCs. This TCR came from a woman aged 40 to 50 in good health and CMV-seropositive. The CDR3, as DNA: TGTGCCAGCGAGCGGGAGTCGGCAGATACGCAGTATTTT. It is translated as CASERESADTQYF.